This TCR beta chain was observed in a study of tumor and adjacent non-tumor tissue in lung cancer. Broader study findings: Normal lung showed higher cumulative top 100 clone frequency than tumor.

No cell sorting was done before RNA was extracted from the tissue. Newly diagnosed lung cancer patients had thoracic surgery in China, August–November 2014, without prior chemotherapy. About this clonotype itself: The antigen remains undetermined. The germline gene is not matched at one end of the junction; a read error may be the cause.

Three rounds of nested PCR, following a modified ARM-PCR protocol, produced the TCRbeta library. TCRdb used MiXCR to reprocess the multiplex PCR reads, holding one entry per CDR3 protein. Here the sample spans around 86,000 distinct CDR3 sequences, 55% to 80% being singletons. Germline V gene data show CDR1 as MNHNY and CDR2 as SVGAGI (reference sequence). This CDR3 is 13 amino acids long. Sequencing used lung tumor tissue. This sequence joins TRBV6-6 and TRBJ2-2; a possible D gene is TRBD2 (5 bases). This receptor was obtained from a woman aged 40 to 50 with non-small cell lung cancer. The CDR3 loop reads CASALDNTGELFF. CDR3 nucleotide sequence: TGTGCCAGCGCCCTAGACAACACCGGGGAGCTTTTTTTT.